Following are 16 T cell receptor beta chains from one sample sequenced in a study of cytomegalovirus exposure and HLA in healthy donors. 13 Jbeta primers and 60 Vbeta primers were used for the PCR. Sequenced by immunoSEQ multiplex PCR; TCRdb stores in-frame clones only, minus some. The sample yields more than 95,000 clones, more than 75% seen once. Specimen: PBMCs. Receptors were obtained from a man aged 35 to 55 in good health and CMV-seronegative.

V and J are TRBV11-3 and TRBJ2-7; a weak D match, TRBD2 (5 bases). The CDR3 runs to 14 residues. Trimming stripped 5 bases from V and 2 bases from J, with 13 bases between. The germline gives CDR1 SGHNT, CDR2 YENEEA. The CDR3, as DNA: TGTGCCAGCAGCCCGCACGGGAAACCCTACGAGCAGTACTTC. This encodes CASSPHGKPYEQYF.

The rearrangement uses TRBV6-5 and TRBJ2-7, with unresolved D. Germline CDR1 reads MNHEY; CDR2 reads SVGAGI. V gave up 4 bases and J gave up 4 bases, with 5 bases separating them. The CDR3 consists of 11 residues. The CDR3 region is CASSFRYEQYF. As DNA, the CDR3 is TGTGCCAGCAGTTTCAGATACGAGCAGTACTTC.

The chain couples TRBV6-4 to TRBJ2-1; the match to TRBD1 covers 7 bases. The length of the CDR3 is 12 residues. Germline values: CDR1 MRHNA, CDR2 SNTAGT. V dropped 5 bases and J dropped 8; count of bases not matched to a gene: 3. Written as DNA, the CDR3 is TGTGCCAGCAGTCAAGGGGGCGATGAGCAGTTCTTC. Translated, it gives CASSQGGDEQFF.

The chain employs TRBV19 and TRBJ1-2, with 9 positions matching TRBD1. This CDR3 contains 14 residues. Losses at the gene ends were 3 bases for V and 8 bases for J; bases not matched to a gene: 7. The germline V gene has CDR1 LNHDA and CDR2 SQIVND (reference sequence). This CDR3 is CASSIRGQGAGYTF. The CDR3 nucleotides read TGTGCCAGTAGTATCAGGGGACAGGGAGCCGGCTACACCTTC.

The DNA of the CDR3 is TGCGCCAGCAGCCTATCAGGGGGCGCGTCCACAGATACGCAGTATTTT. It encodes CASSLSGGASTDTQYF. The chain couples TRBV5-1 to TRBJ2-3, with 8 bases matching TRBD1. In germline, CDR1 is SGHRS, CDR2 YFSETQ. After removal of 4 bases from V and 2 bases from J, the junction contained 9 bases not matched to a gene. CDR3 length equals 16 residues.

This clone was counted between two and nine times. V is TRBV5-1 and J is TRBJ2-1; D possibly corresponds to TRBD1 (6 bases). Germline values: CDR1 SGHRS, CDR2 YFSETQ. This CDR3 has 16 residues. V shed 4 bases and J shed 4 bases, with 18 bases lying between them. The CDR3 protein is CASSREAGTKYNEQFF. The CDR3 nucleotides are TGCGCCAGCAGCAGAGAAGCCGGGACAAAATACAATGAGCAGTTCTTC.

This rearrangement joins TRBV7-8 to TRBJ1-6; D is possibly TRBD1 (5 bases). V lost 4 bases and J 0 bases, leaving 16 bases between the germline ends. CDR1 is SGHVS and CDR2 is FQNEAQ in the germline V gene. The CDR3 has 18 amino acids. The CDR3 nucleotides are TGTGCCAGCAGCTCATACACCGACAGACGCTCCTATAATTCACCCCTCCACTTT. Translated: CASSSYTDRRSYNSPLHF.

This clone was found a few times. The V call is TRBV29-1, the J call TRBJ2-3; TRBD1 aligns across 9 bases. Germline loops: CDR1 SQVTM, CDR2 ANQGSEA. The CDR3 runs 15 residues. The J segment lost 1 base and the V segment lost 7 bases, leaving 9 bases of the junction unmatched. The CDR3 bases are TGCAGCGGGGGGGGACAGGGACGTGGCACAGATACGCAGTATTTT. Translated: CSGGGQGRGTDTQYF.

The genes are TRBV2 and TRBJ2-5, with TRBD2 matching over 8 bases. J lost 2 bases, V lost 5 bases, and 4 bases had no gene match. The CDR3 spans 14 residues. The V gene's germline CDR1 is SNHLY and CDR2 FYNNEI. The CDR3 loop reads CASSLSSGQETQYF. CDR3 sequence (DNA): TGTGCCAGCAGTCTCTCTAGCGGGCAAGAGACCCAGTACTTC.

This chain links TRBV19 with TRBJ2-3; 8 nucleotides match TRBD1. J gave up 5 bases and V 9 bases, and 13 bases lay outside the gene matches. The CDR3 extends over 15 amino acids. Germline values: CDR1 LNHDA, CDR2 SQIVND (reference sequence). CDR3 protein: CASTIGTGLGDTQYF. The CDR3 DNA sequence: TGTGCCAGCACTATAGGGACAGGACTTGGAGATACGCAGTATTTT. Combining the CDR3 with reference TRBV19 and TRBJ2-3 gives the whole variable domain DGGITQSPKYLFRKEGQNVTLSCEQNLNHDAMYWYRQDPGQGLRLIYYSQIVNDFQKGDIAEGYSVSREKKESFPLTVTSAQKNPTAFYLCASTIGTGLGDTQYFGPGTRLTVL.

This clone has only one observation. The chain has TRBV18 and TRBJ2-3; 7 bases agree with TRBD2. The CDR3 covers 14 residues. Germline CDR1 KGHSH, CDR2 LQKENI. V lost 4 bases to trimming and J lost 4 bases; unmatched junction nucleotides: 5. The CDR3 DNA is TGTGCCAGCTCACGACTAGCCGGGGCAGATACGCAGTATTTT. Its translation: CASSRLAGADTQYF.

The chain links TRBV10-3 to TRBJ2-5; D not resolved. Germline assignment: CDR1 ENHRY and CDR2 SYGVKD. The length of the CDR3 is 10 residues. V lost 11 bases and J 3 bases, leaving 7 bases between the germline ends. This chain's CDR3 is CAGGEETQYF. The CDR3 coding sequence is TGTGCCGGCGGTGAAGAGACCCAGTACTTC.

The J gene is TRBJ2-1, the V gene TRBV27, with a weak D call TRBD1 (5 bases). This CDR3 comprises 16 residues. Germline CDR1 and CDR2: MNHEY and SMNVEV (reference sequence). Trimming removed 8 bases from V and 3 bases from J, with 20 bases in between. DNA for the CDR3: TGTGCCAGCTGCCGGTTCAGGGAAAAGAGCTACAATGAGCAGTTCTTC. This translates into CASCRFREKSYNEQFF.

This clone was recorded only once. V gene TRBV2 combines with J gene TRBJ1-3; D is uncertain. This CDR3 is 13 amino acids long. From germline, CDR1 is SNHLY and CDR2 FYNNEI. V was pared by 4 bases and J by 6 bases, with 10 bases between. CDR3 sequence reads: CASSGERSNTIYF. CDR3 DNA: TGTGCCAGCAGTGGAGAACGGTCAAACACCATATATTTT.

The J gene is TRBJ2-5, the V gene TRBV2; TRBD1 agrees at 7 bases. The germline V gene encodes CDR1 SNHLY and CDR2 FYNNEI. The CDR3 has 13 residues. With 5 bases clipped from V and 5 bases from J, the junction kept 5 bases outside the gene matches. The CDR3 here is CASSYRGGETQYF. Here the CDR3 DNA reads TGTGCCAGCAGTTACAGGGGCGGGGAGACCCAGTACTTC.

J is TRBJ2-7 and V is TRBV6-5; a possible D gene is TRBD2 (5 bases). CDR1 MNHEY and CDR2 SVGAGI come from the germline V gene. The ends were cut back, 6 bases at V and 2 bases at J, with 11 bases in the middle. The CDR3 is 13 amino acids. CDR3 amino acids: CASSPGYPYEQYF. In nucleotides, the CDR3 is TGTGCCAGCAGCCCGGGGTATCCCTACGAGCAGTACTTC.